A selection of T cell receptor beta chains follows, all from one sample in a study of blood T cell repertoires in COVID-19. The table came from immunoSEQ multiplex PCR; TCRdb's copy has only in-frame clones and leaves some out. The profile shows 340,000 or so clones, around 86% of them singletons. The sample taken for sequencing was peripheral blood. The receptors were sampled from a man in his fifties with active or convalescent COVID-19. Each CDR3 is given with its conserved first and last residue. A D gene is named only where the DNA matches it firmly. The size field is filled for only some rows; it gives once, few, many or a size class.

d_gene: .
v_gene: TRBV24-1
len: 15
j_gene: TRBJ1-4
abundance: .
CDR3aa: CATSDATAANEKLFF
CDR3nt: TGTGCCACCAGTGACGCGACAGCTGCTAATGAAAAACTGTTTTTT

d_gene: TRBD1
v_gene: TRBV9
len: 13
j_gene: TRBJ2-7
abundance: .
CDR3aa: CARYRGRPYEQYF
CDR3nt: TGTGCCAGGTACAGGGGGCGACCCTACGAGCAGTACTTC

d_gene: .
v_gene: TRBV3-1/TRBV3-2
len: 12
j_gene: TRBJ1-1
abundance: .
CDR3aa: CASKGENTEAFF
CDR3nt: TGTGCCAGCAAGGGGGAGAACACTGAAGCTTTCTTT

d_gene: .
v_gene: TRBV21-1
len: 14
j_gene: TRBJ1-2
abundance: .
CDR3aa: CASSPKRLHYGYTF
CDR3nt: TGTGCCAGCAGCCCAAAGAGACTGCACTATGGCTACACCTTC

d_gene: TRBD1
v_gene: TRBV11-1
len: 14
j_gene: TRBJ2-7
abundance: .
CDR3aa: CASKRQGALKEQYF
CDR3nt: TGTGCCAGCAAGAGACAGGGGGCGCTGAAGGAGCAGTACTTC

d_gene: TRBD2
v_gene: TRBV7-9
len: 15
j_gene: TRBJ2-2
abundance: .
CDR3aa: CASDLAGVNTGELFF
CDR3nt: TGTGCCAGCGACCTAGCGGGAGTGAACACCGGGGAGCTGTTTTTT

d_gene: TRBD1
v_gene: TRBV2
len: 13
j_gene: TRBJ2-7
abundance: once
CDR3aa: CASSDNRGSEQYF
CDR3nt: TGTGCCAGCAGTGATAACAGGGGGTCCGAGCAGTACTTC

d_gene: TRBD1
v_gene: TRBV5-1
len: 14
j_gene: TRBJ1-1
abundance: .
CDR3aa: CASSLGRGQGEAFF
CDR3nt: TGCGCCAGCAGCTTGGGGAGGGGGCAAGGTGAAGCTTTCTTT

d_gene: TRBD2
v_gene: TRBV30
len: 13
j_gene: TRBJ2-7
abundance: .
CDR3aa: CAWSSVRGGEQYF
CDR3nt: TGTGCCTGGAGCTCGGTTCGGGGGGGCGAGCAGTACTTC

d_gene: .
v_gene: TRBV21-1
len: 14
j_gene: TRBJ1-6
abundance: once
CDR3aa: CASSPGQGDSPLHF
CDR3nt: TGTGCCAGCAGCCCGGGACAGGGCGATTCACCCCTCCACTTT

d_gene: TRBD2
v_gene: TRBV5-1
len: 16
j_gene: TRBJ2-3
abundance: once
CDR3aa: CASSLARLAGTDTQYF
CDR3nt: TGCGCCAGCAGCTTGGCTCGACTAGCGGGGACAGATACGCAGTATTTT

d_gene: TRBD2
v_gene: TRBV19
len: 17
j_gene: TRBJ2-2
abundance: .
CDR3aa: CASSEGGLALNTGELFF
CDR3nt: TGTGCCAGTAGTGAGGGGGGACTAGCCCTGAACACCGGGGAGCTGTTTTTT

d_gene: .
v_gene: TRBV2
len: 14
j_gene: TRBJ2-7
abundance: .
CDR3aa: CASYLGGEPYEQYF
CDR3nt: TGTGCCAGCTACCTAGGGGGGGAACCTTACGAGCAGTACTTC

d_gene: .
v_gene: TRBV28
len: 16
j_gene: TRBJ1-4
abundance: .
CDR3aa: CASSLYRFLTNEKLFF
CDR3nt: TGTGCCAGCAGTTTATACCGGTTTCTAACTAATGAAAAACTGTTTTTT

d_gene: .
v_gene: TRBV28
len: 12
j_gene: TRBJ1-6
abundance: .
CDR3aa: CAILGAGSPLHF
CDR3nt: TGTGCCATCCTCGGCGCGGGGTCACCCCTCCACTTT

d_gene: .
v_gene: TRBV19
len: 15
j_gene: TRBJ2-7
abundance: .
CDR3aa: CASSIRSGQYYEQYF
CDR3nt: TGTGCCAGTAGTATACGATCCGGACAGTACTACGAGCAGTACTTC

d_gene: TRBD1
v_gene: TRBV9
len: 16
j_gene: TRBJ2-6
abundance: .
CDR3aa: CASSQKRQGVGNVLTF
CDR3nt: TGTGCCAGCAGCCAAAAAAGACAGGGTGTGGGAAACGTCCTGACTTTC

d_gene: TRBD2
v_gene: TRBV28
len: 14
j_gene: TRBJ2-3
abundance: .
CDR3aa: CASRGPGGLYTQYF
CDR3nt: TGTGCCAGCAGGGGACCGGGAGGCTTGTATACGCAGTATTTT

d_gene: .
v_gene: TRBV9
len: 13
j_gene: TRBJ1-6
abundance: .
CDR3aa: CASSSTGYSPLHF
CDR3nt: TGTGCCAGCAGCTCAACGGGGTATTCACCCCTCCACTTT

d_gene: TRBD1
v_gene: TRBV11-2
len: 14
j_gene: TRBJ2-7
abundance: .
CDR3aa: CASSPRQGGDEQYF
CDR3nt: TGTGCCAGCAGCCCCCGACAGGGTGGAGACGAGCAGTACTTC

d_gene: .
v_gene: TRBV6-2/TRBV6-3
len: 16
j_gene: TRBJ2-2
abundance: .
CDR3aa: CASSYLALMNTGELFF
CDR3nt: TGTGCCAGCAGTTACCTAGCCCTAATGAACACCGGGGAGCTGTTTTTT

d_gene: .
v_gene: TRBV30
len: 12
j_gene: TRBJ2-5
abundance: .
CDR3aa: CAWSVSEETQYF
CDR3nt: TGTGCCTGGAGTGTTTCCGAAGAGACCCAGTACTTC

d_gene: TRBD1
v_gene: TRBV6-5
len: 14
j_gene: TRBJ1-5
abundance: .
CDR3aa: CASSITGGGQPQHF
CDR3nt: TGTGCCAGCAGTATAACAGGGGGCGGCCAGCCCCAGCATTTT

d_gene: TRBD1
v_gene: TRBV2
len: 14
j_gene: TRBJ1-3
abundance: .
CDR3aa: CASRVTGVGNTIYF
CDR3nt: TGTGCCAGCAGGGTTACAGGGGTTGGAAACACCATATATTTT

d_gene: .
v_gene: TRBV28
len: 16
j_gene: TRBJ1-6
abundance: .
CDR3aa: CASRPGQGINNSPLHF
CDR3nt: TGTGCCAGCAGACCGGGTCAGGGAATTAATAATTCACCCCTCCACTTT

d_gene: TRBD1
v_gene: TRBV6-5
len: 13
j_gene: TRBJ1-4
abundance: .
CDR3aa: CASSLRDRGLLFF
CDR3nt: TGTGCCAGCAGTCTCCGGGACAGGGGTTTGTTGTTTTTT

d_gene: TRBD1
v_gene: TRBV28
len: 16
j_gene: TRBJ2-7
abundance: .
CDR3aa: CASSSIRGQGTYEQYF
CDR3nt: TGTGCCAGCAGTTCTATCCGCGGACAGGGGACCTACGAGCAGTACTTC

d_gene: .
v_gene: TRBV18
len: 15
j_gene: TRBJ2-5
abundance: .
CDR3aa: CASSPEISQGETQYF
CDR3nt: TGTGCCAGCTCACCAGAAATTTCGCAGGGAGAGACCCAGTACTTC

d_gene: .
v_gene: TRBV3-1/TRBV3-2
len: 15
j_gene: TRBJ2-7
abundance: .
CDR3aa: CASSQDLSGDYEQYF
CDR3nt: TGTGCCAGCAGCCAAGATCTTTCGGGGGATTACGAGCAGTACTTC

d_gene: TRBD1
v_gene: TRBV7-2
len: 14
j_gene: TRBJ2-7
abundance: .
CDR3aa: CASSRDRASSEQYF
CDR3nt: TGTGCCAGCAGCCGGGACAGGGCCAGCTCCGAGCAGTACTTC